This TCR beta chain was observed in a study of cytomegalovirus exposure and HLA in healthy donors. As for this clone: Other DNA variants within this sample encode the same CDR3.

Each donor was nominally healthy when sampled (though unrecorded immune exposures were likely). The CDR3 consists of 13 residues. The germline gives CDR1 SEHNR, CDR2 FQNEAQ (reference sequence). The V end lost 4 bases, the J end lost 4 bases, and 10 bases lay between the germline ends. The PCR ran on 60 Vbeta and 13 Jbeta primers. Using immunoSEQ multiplex PCR, the repertoire was profiled, and TCRdb retains in-frame clones only, with some absent. The table has around 100,000 clones, around 74% seen once. The sample was PBMCs. The sequence came from a male donor in good health and CMV-seropositive. The gene calls are TRBV7-9 and TRBJ1-1; D ambiguous. CDR3 nucleotide sequence: TGTGCCAGCAGCTCCCTGCGGGGCACTGAAGCTTTCTTT. Residues: CASSSLRGTEAFF.